This TCR beta chain was identified in a study of cytomegalovirus exposure and HLA in healthy donors. In the study overall: Clustering assigned over 70% of the approximately 400 genotyped donors to the Caucasian-associated ancestry cluster.

Study-level points and caveats: Specificity for CMV antigens was confirmed in vitro for three of the CMV-associated chains. Cytomegalovirus-associated status was assigned to more than 150 TCR beta chains.

Regarding this clone: Its antigen is undetermined.

With 60 Vbeta and 13 Jbeta primers, the PCR was carried out. Clones were sequenced by immunoSEQ multiplex PCR, and TCRdb holds only the in-frame ones, with some missing. The sample yields about 160,000 clones, roughly four fifths seen once. Per the germline V gene, CDR1 is ENHRY and CDR2 is SYGVKD. V lost 2 bases to trimming and J lost 4 bases, with 9 bases between them. This CDR3 has 14 residues. This receptor was obtained from a female donor in good health and CMV-seronegative. V and J are TRBV10-3 and TRBJ1-3, with a tentative D call TRBD1 (6 bases). The sample comprised PBMCs. The CDR3 protein is CAISEAGAGNTIYF. For the CDR3, the DNA is TGTGCCATCAGTGAGGCAGGGGCAGGAAACACCATATATTTT.